These 17 T cell receptor beta chains were all obtained from the same sample, sequenced in a study of identical twins. TCRdb itself ran the 5' RACE reads through MiXCR, one entry per CDR3 protein. The sample has 700,000 to 950,000 distinct CDR3 sequences, around an eighth seen once. The same data also went into a second study, on yellow fever vaccine responses in identical twins.

The sample consisted of PBMCs. The receptors were sampled from a woman aged 18-35 years in good health.

This clonotype was found a few times. The rearrangement uses TRBV2 and TRBJ1-1, with D unclear. Between the trimmed V and J ends, which lost 6 bases and 3 bases, there was a span of 11 bases. CDR1 and CDR2 from the germline V gene are SNHLY and FYNNEI. The CDR3 has 13 amino acids. Here the CDR3 reads CASRVGGHTEAFF. In nucleotides, the CDR3 is TGTGCCAGCAGGGTAGGTGGCCACACTGAAGCTTTCTTT.

CDR3 nucleotide sequence: TGTGCCAGCAGTAGACAGATCTACGAGCAGTACTTC. Translating gives CASSRQIYEQYF. The chain employs TRBV28 and TRBJ2-7, with D perhaps matching TRBD1 (5 bases). The germline CDR1 and CDR2 sequences are MDHEN and SYDVKM. CDR3 length equals 12 residues. Trimming took 5 bases from V and 3 from J, leaving 8 bases between them. Based on the CDR3 plus reference TRBV28 and TRBJ2-7, the full variable domain is DVKVTQSSRYLVKRTGEKVFLECVQDMDHENMFWYRQDPGLGLRLIYFSYDVKMKEKGDIPEGYSVSREKKERFSLILESASTNQTSMYLCASSRQIYEQYFGPGTRLTVT.

V and J are TRBV7-2 and TRBJ1-5, with 7 nucleotides matching TRBD1. The length of the CDR3 is 15 residues. V lost 1 base to trimming and J lost 3 bases; unmatched junction nucleotides: 3. Germline V CDR1 and CDR2: SGHTA, FQGNSA. This CDR3 reads CASSLEGADNQPQHF. DNA of the CDR3: TGTGCCAGCAGCTTAGAGGGGGCCGACAATCAGCCCCAGCATTTT.

This clonotype was recorded a few times. The rearrangement uses TRBV12-3 or TRBV12-4 and TRBJ2-5; D is unclear. V was cut by 4 bases and J by 3 bases, with 9 bases left in between. The CDR3 has 13 residues. The CDR3 here is CASSSTAEETQYF. DNA for the CDR3: TGTGCCAGCAGTTCTACCGCGGAAGAGACCCAGTACTTC.

This clonotype was recorded many times. The chain combines TRBV27 with TRBJ2-2; no clear D gene. Germline CDR1 and CDR2: MNHEY and SMNVEV (reference sequence). V was trimmed by 7 bases and J by 8 bases, leaving 20 bases between them. The length of the CDR3 is 15 residues. The CDR3 here is CASTVPRVAKGELFF. The CDR3 nucleotides are TGTGCCAGCACCGTCCCTAGGGTTGCGAAAGGGGAGCTGTTTTTT.

V gene TRBV7-2 combines with J gene TRBJ1-3; D may be TRBD1 (5 bases). Germline loops: CDR1 SGHTA, CDR2 FQGNSA. Trimming took off 5 bases at V and 2 bases at J, with 13 bases between the two ends. This CDR3 is 15 amino acids long. CDR3 DNA sequence: TGTGCCAGCAGCCCAATAGGCAGGGCTGGAAACACCATATATTTT. This encodes CASSPIGRAGNTIYF.

V usage is TRBV20-1 and J usage is TRBJ2-5; 7 bases agree with TRBD2. Germline CDR1 and CDR2: DFQATT and SNEGSKA (reference sequence). J gave up 5 bases and V 0 bases, and 6 bases lay outside the gene matches. The CDR3 extends over 14 amino acids. The CDR3 here is CSARDGEGTETQYF. In nucleotides, the CDR3 is TGCAGTGCTAGAGATGGGGAGGGGACGGAGACCCAGTACTTC.

This clonotype was counted ten times or more. The chain employs TRBV25-1 and TRBJ1-2; D unclear. CDR1 is MGHDK, CDR2 SYGVNS, per germline. The V gene lost 0 bases and the J gene lost 6 bases, with 11 bases spanning the gap. This CDR3 comprises 14 residues. The CDR3 sequence: CASSEYGGVDGYTF. The CDR3 region has the DNA TGTGCCAGCAGTGAATACGGAGGAGTAGATGGCTACACCTTC.

This clonotype was observed at least ten times. V usage is TRBV20-1 and J usage is TRBJ2-1; D not certain. CDR3 length: 13 residues. In germline, CDR1 is DFQATT, CDR2 SNEGSKA (reference sequence). Trimming removed 5 bases from V and 4 bases from J, with 12 bases in between. CDR3 coding DNA: TGCAGTGCTCCCGGTGCCCGGTACAATGAGCAGTTCTTC. Amino acid sequence: CSAPGARYNEQFF.

In its sample, this clonotype was seen a few times. J is TRBJ2-1 and V is TRBV6-1; possibly TRBD1 for D (6 bases). CDR3 size: 15 residues. Germline V gives CDR1 MNHNS, CDR2 SASEGT. The V gene lost 6 bases and the J gene lost 1 base, with 13 bases spanning the gap. CDR3 nucleotide sequence: TGTGCCAGCAGAGAGGGGGACCCTTCCTACAATGAGCAGTTCTTC. Its translation: CASREGDPSYNEQFF.

This clonotype was found a few times. The J gene is TRBJ1-6, the V gene TRBV6-1; no clear D. The CDR3 is 14 residues long. Looked up from germline, CDR1 is MNHNS and CDR2 is SASEGT. V shed 3 bases and J shed 0 bases, with 3 bases lying between them. CDR3 sequence reads: CASSEASYNSPLHF. The DNA of the CDR3 is TGTGCCAGCAGTGAGGCCTCCTATAATTCACCCCTCCACTTT.

V usage is TRBV7-2 and J usage is TRBJ2-7; 12 bases map to TRBD2. The CDR3 runs to 15 residues. After removal of 1 base from V and 5 bases from J, the junction contained 3 bases not matched to a gene. Germline loops: CDR1 SGHTA, CDR2 FQGNSA. DNA for the CDR3: TGTGCCAGCAGCTTAGGGACTAGCGGGATAAACGAGCAGTACTTC. This encodes CASSLGTSGINEQYF.

The chain has TRBV20-1 and TRBJ2-5; D not certain. The CDR3 totals 10 residues. The ends were cut back, 3 bases at V and 7 bases at J, with 6 bases in the middle. Germline V gives CDR1 DFQATT, CDR2 SNEGSKA (reference sequence). The CDR3 protein is CSASKGTQYF. In nucleotides, the CDR3 is TGCAGTGCTAGTAAGGGGACCCAGTACTTC.

V gene TRBV6-1 combines with J gene TRBJ2-7; D possibly corresponds to TRBD2 (5 bases). With 10 bases removed from V and 7 bases from J, the gap between germline ends came to 23 bases. CDR1 is MNHNS, CDR2 SASEGT, per germline. This CDR3 is 14 amino acids long. The CDR3: CATAFGPSGLEQYF. CDR3 coding DNA: TGTGCCACCGCGTTCGGTCCTTCGGGGTTGGAGCAGTACTTC.

This clonotype was observed a few times. V is TRBV3-1 and J is TRBJ1-1, with TRBD1 identical over 8 bases. Germline CDR1 LGHDT, CDR2 YNNKEL (reference sequence). The CDR3 length is 16 residues. J lost 0 bases, V lost 4 bases, and 7 bases had no gene match. The CDR3 loop reads CASSRPGTGVNTEAFF. CDR3 DNA: TGTGCCAGCAGCCGTCCCGGGACAGGAGTGAACACTGAAGCTTTCTTT.

This clonotype was counted between two and nine times. The chain employs TRBV7-9 and TRBJ1-2; perhaps TRBD1 as D (6 bases). CDR1 is SEHNR and CDR2 is FQNEAQ in the germline V gene (reference sequence). The CDR3 spans 16 residues. Trimming cost V 3 bases and J 4 bases, with 18 bases left between them. CDR3: CASSFSSTGPLYGYTF. CDR3 sequence (DNA): TGTGCCAGCAGCTTCTCCTCTACAGGGCCCCTCTATGGCTACACCTTC.

Regarding this clonotype: One end of the junction fails to match germline, which may point to a read error. The chain is built from TRBV3-1 and TRBJ2-1; 11 bases are a match to TRBD2. The CDR3 spans 19 residues. Germline CDR1 is LGHDT and CDR2 is YNNKEL (reference sequence). The CDR3 protein is CTSCYNRLLTSGVDNEQFF. CDR3 in DNA: TGTACCAGCTGTTACAACCGCCTGCTGACTAGCGGGGTAGACAATGAGCAGTTCTTC.